This T cell receptor (beta chain) was observed in a study of blood T cell repertoires in COVID-19. On the study more broadly: The study drew acute and convalescent COVID-19 samples from the United States, Italy and Spain. T cells, B-cell-depleted T cells, or PBMCs supplied cDNA or gDNA.

Original data processing: Amplifying reference gene primers gave estimates of nucleated cell counts. Using immunoSEQ multiplex PCR, the repertoire was profiled, and TCRdb retains in-frame clones only, with some absent. The V and J calls and clone size come from that table; D and trimming were worked out from the DNA. Of 270,000 or so clones listed, 83% were seen once; the top ten hold approximately 9%. Germline CDR1 reads MNHNS; CDR2 reads SASEGT. CDR3 size: 15 residues. V was cut by 3 bases and J by 2 bases, with 12 bases left in between. This clonotype originated in a woman between 50 and 59 years old who had recovered from COVID-19. Sequencing was done on a sample of peripheral blood. The chain links TRBV6-1 to TRBJ2-3, with a tentative D call TRBD1 (6 bases). The DNA for the CDR3 is TGTGCCAGCAGTGATGACAGGATCTACACAGATACGCAGTATTTT. The encoded protein is CASSDDRIYTDTQYF.